This is a list of T cell receptor beta chains from one sample in a study of human T cells and chemical hapten exposure. TCRdb recomputed calls from the RACE reads with MiXCR, one row per CDR3 protein. The sample contains about 120,000 distinct CDR3 sequences, roughly an eighth of which appear only once. Sequenced here: whole blood, sampled in connection with sensitization to the hapten diphenylcyclopropenone (DPC). Every receptor here comes from a young man with alopecia areata. Some clones in this sample may be carry-over from other donors' samples. The CDR3 runs from the conserved cysteine through the conserved F or W. The D gene is left open where the match is weak. Only some rows state a clone size, as once, few, many or a class for expanded clones.

size: .; V: TRBV4-3; D: .; J: TRBJ2-3; DNA: TGCGCCAGCAGCCAGGATTTCCTCGCGCTCACTAGCACAGATACGCAGTATTTT; CDR3: CASSQDFLALTSTDTQYF
size: few; V: TRBV6-5; D: TRBD1; J: TRBJ2-7; DNA: TGTGCCAGCAGTCGTCACACCGGGACAGGTAGCTCATACGAGCAGTACTTC; CDR3: CASSRHTGTGSSYEQYF
size: .; V: TRBV20-1; D: .; J: TRBJ1-2; DNA: TGCAGTGCTAGACAGGGCCCCTATGGCTACACCTTC; CDR3: CSARQGPYGYTF
size: .; V: TRBV7-8; D: .; J: TRBJ1-1; DNA: TGTGCCAGCAGCTTAGCAGGTCGGAGATCTGAAGCTTTCTTT; CDR3: CASSLAGRRSEAFF
size: few; V: TRBV7-9; D: TRBD1; J: TRBJ2-2; DNA: TGTGCCAGCAGCCCAGGGACAGGGGCCTCATTGGGTCGCACCGGGGAGCTGTTTTTT; CDR3: CASSPGTGASLGRTGELFF
size: many; V: TRBV19; D: .; J: TRBJ1-2; DNA: TGTGCCAGTAGCGGACCGAGCAACTATGGCTACACCTTC; CDR3: CASSGPSNYGYTF
size: .; V: TRBV13; D: TRBD2; J: TRBJ2-1; DNA: TGTGCCAGCAGCTCCTCTAGCGGGGGGCATTACAATGAGCAGTTCTTC; CDR3: CASSSSSGGHYNEQFF
size: few; V: TRBV11-2; D: .; J: TRBJ2-5; DNA: TGTGCCAGCAGCTTGGGTAAAAATTATGAGACCCAGTACTTC; CDR3: CASSLGKNYETQYF
size: few; V: TRBV18; D: .; J: TRBJ1-1; DNA: TGTGCCAGCTCACCCGCGGATCTAGGCACTGAAGCTTTCTTT; CDR3: CASSPADLGTEAFF
size: few; V: TRBV7-2; D: .; J: TRBJ1-2; DNA: TGTGCCAGCAGCTTAGAGGCAGATTTCTATGGCTACACCTTC; CDR3: CASSLEADFYGYTF
size: .; V: TRBV7-3; D: TRBD1; J: TRBJ2-2; DNA: TGTGCCAGCAGCTCCAACCCGCAGGGGGTCAACGGGGAGCTGTTTTTT; CDR3: CASSSNPQGVNGELFF
size: .; V: TRBV20-1; D: .; J: TRBJ1-1; DNA: TGCAGTGCTAGAGACTCGGAGCGGGCAGCTTTCTTT; CDR3: CSARDSERAAFF
size: .; V: TRBV7-2; D: TRBD1; J: TRBJ1-2; DNA: TGTGCCAGCAGCTCGGACAGGGGGAACTATGGCTACACCTTC; CDR3: CASSSDRGNYGYTF
size: few; V: TRBV5-1; D: .; J: TRBJ2-7; DNA: TGCGCCAGCAGAACGTCTATCTCCTACGAGCAGTACTTC; CDR3: CASRTSISYEQYF
size: many; V: TRBV7-9; D: .; J: TRBJ1-1; DNA: TGTGCCAGCAGTCGAAGACAGTCCTCTGAAGCTTTCTTT; CDR3: CASSRRQSSEAFF
size: few; V: TRBV12-3/TRBV12-4; D: .; J: TRBJ1-2; DNA: TGTGCCAGCAGCCCATGGGGCAGTAACTATGGCTACACCTTC; CDR3: CASSPWGSNYGYTF
size: .; V: TRBV2; D: TRBD1; J: TRBJ1-1; DNA: TGTGCCAGCAGGCAGAAGGGGGCTCTCGACACTGAAGCTTTCTTT; CDR3: CASRQKGALDTEAFF
size: .; V: TRBV6-6; D: TRBD2; J: TRBJ2-1; DNA: TGTGCCAGCAGTTGGAGTGGCCCCCGGGGGGTTTACAATGAGCAGTTCTTC; CDR3: CASSWSGPRGVYNEQFF
size: few; V: TRBV20-1; D: TRBD1; J: TRBJ1-1; DNA: TGCAGTGCTAGAGACAGGGACAGATTCATAAGAGGAGCTTTCTTT; CDR3: CSARDRDRFIRGAFF
size: .; V: TRBV7-7; D: TRBD2; J: TRBJ2-2; DNA: TGTGCCAGCAGCTCTCTAGCGGGACCAAACACCGAGGAGCTGTTTTTT; CDR3: CASSSLAGPNTEELFF
size: few; V: TRBV19; D: .; J: TRBJ1-1; DNA: TGTGCCAGTAGTAGCCGGGGGCGAACTGAAGCTTTCTTT; CDR3: CASSSRGRTEAFF
size: .; V: TRBV7-2; D: .; J: TRBJ2-3; DNA: TGTGCCAGCAGCTTGGGGACGGCGGGAGATACGCAGTATTTT; CDR3: CASSLGTAGDTQYF
size: .; V: TRBV7-2; D: TRBD2; J: TRBJ2-3; DNA: TGTGCCAGCAGCTTCAAAGCTAGCGGGGGCACAGATACGCAGTATTTT; CDR3: CASSFKASGGTDTQYF
size: .; V: TRBV10-1; D: TRBD1; J: TRBJ2-7; DNA: TGCGCCAGCAGTGAGACAGGGGGAAACTACGAGCAGTACTTC; CDR3: CASSETGGNYEQYF
size: .; V: TRBV27; D: .; J: TRBJ1-5; DNA: TGTGCCAGCAGTTTCGGACCTACTAGCAATCAGCCCCAGCATTTT; CDR3: CASSFGPTSNQPQHF
size: .; V: TRBV6-2/TRBV6-3; D: .; J: TRBJ2-1; DNA: TGTGCCAGCAGTTTGCGACTAACCAATGAGCAGTTCTTC; CDR3: CASSLRLTNEQFF
size: .; V: TRBV29-1; D: .; J: TRBJ1-1; DNA: TGCAGCGTTGAAAGAGGTCCTGAAGCTTTCTTT; CDR3: CSVERGPEAFF
size: .; V: TRBV6-5; D: .; J: TRBJ2-2; DNA: TGTGCCAGCAGTTACCGGATGAGTGGGGAGCCCGGGGAGCTGTTTTTT; CDR3: CASSYRMSGEPGELFF
size: few; V: TRBV7-2; D: .; J: TRBJ1-2; DNA: TGTGCCAGCAGCTTAGCGGGAACCAATAACTATGGCTACACCTTC; CDR3: CASSLAGTNNYGYTF
size: few; V: TRBV20-1; D: .; J: TRBJ2-3; DNA: TGCAGTGCTAGAGACTCCGCGGGACGAAGCACAGATACGCAGTATTTT; CDR3: CSARDSAGRSTDTQYF
size: few; V: TRBV10-3; D: .; J: TRBJ2-2; DNA: TGTGCCACTACACGGACAGAGAACACCGGGGAGCTGTTTTTT; CDR3: CATTRTENTGELFF
size: many; V: TRBV7-9; D: .; J: TRBJ1-5; DNA: TGTGCCAGCAGCTTAAGGGGGGATCAGCCCCAGCATTTT; CDR3: CASSLRGDQPQHF
size: few; V: TRBV29-1; D: .; J: TRBJ2-7; DNA: TGCAGCGTTGAGGTCGGGGGAACGGGCGAGCAGTACTTC; CDR3: CSVEVGGTGEQYF
size: few; V: TRBV7-9; D: .; J: TRBJ1-1; DNA: TGTGCCACCGGCCCTTTGAACACTGAAGCTTTCTTT; CDR3: CATGPLNTEAFF
size: few; V: TRBV7-3; D: .; J: TRBJ1-1; DNA: TGTGCCAGCAGTTTTGACAGCATGAACACTGAAGCTTTCTTT; CDR3: CASSFDSMNTEAFF